The clone carrying this TCR beta chain was recorded many times. The data belong to a study of T-cell reconstitution after alpha-beta-depleted transplantation in children. Germline assignment: CDR1 MNHNY and CDR2 SVGAGI (reference sequence). This CDR3 has 11 amino acids. The V gene lost 4 bases and the J gene lost 8 bases, with 6 bases spanning the gap. Unique molecular identifiers were incorporated when the TCRbeta library was constructed. MiXCR, run by TCRdb on the PCR reads, gives a single entry per CDR3 protein. Of about 230,000 distinct CDR3 sequences listed, 9.7% are singletons. Sample: PBMCs from the stem cell graft donor, taken from the stem cell graft. The sequence was obtained from a human donor who donated a stem cell graft to a child with SCID. The genes are TRBV6-6 and TRBJ2-1; D might be TRBD1 (5 bases). The CDR3 loop reads CASSWGYEQFF. In nucleotides, the CDR3 is TGTGCCAGCAGTTGGGGCTATGAGCAGTTCTTC.